This T cell receptor (beta chain) was identified during a study of blood T cell repertoires in COVID-19. The CDR3 is made up of 16 amino acids. The germline gives CDR1 SGHVS, CDR2 FQNEAQ. The V gene lost 5 bases and the J gene lost 3 bases, with 20 bases spanning the gap. In the original workflow: For nucleated cells, counts were estimated from reference gene primer amplification. TCRdb's copy holds only in-frame clones and misses some; the assay was immunoSEQ multiplex PCR. That table gives V, J and clone size, and the DNA gave D and trimming. The profile shows about 150,000 clones, around 84% of them singletons. Participant ages covered roughly 18 to 89 years across about two dozen US areas. Participant reports of clinical history set cohort assignment.

This sequence was found in a man aged 45-60 years who had recovered from COVID-19. Material for sequencing was PBMCs or T cells enriched from blood (not recorded which). The chain joins TRBV7-8 to TRBJ2-7, with D possibly TRBD1 on 7 matching bases. The CDR3 here is CASSGAGTAGFYEQYF. The CDR3 DNA reads TGTGCCAGCAGCGGCGCCGGGACAGCGGGTTTCTACGAGCAGTACTTC.